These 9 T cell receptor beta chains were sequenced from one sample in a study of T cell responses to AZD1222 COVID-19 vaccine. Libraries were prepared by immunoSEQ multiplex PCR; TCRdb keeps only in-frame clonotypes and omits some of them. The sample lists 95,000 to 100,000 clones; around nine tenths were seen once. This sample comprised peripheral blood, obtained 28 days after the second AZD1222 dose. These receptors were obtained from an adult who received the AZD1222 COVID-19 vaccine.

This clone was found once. The CDR3 loop is CASSIQGAFYNEQFF. The CDR3 DNA follows: TGTGCCAGCAGCATACAGGGGGCATTCTACAATGAGCAGTTCTTC. The chain joins TRBV9 to TRBJ2-1, with TRBD1 matching 9 bases. Germline values: CDR1 SGDLS, CDR2 YYNGEE. The CDR3 length is 15 residues. Unmatched junction bases numbered 5, after V lost 4 bases and J lost 3 bases.

This CDR3 reads CASSLEASAYQETQYF. In DNA, the CDR3 is TGTGCCAGCAGTTTAGAGGCTAGCGCGTACCAAGAGACCCAGTACTTC. The chain couples TRBV27 to TRBJ2-5; D is possibly TRBD2 (6 bases). Trimming stripped 2 bases from V and 0 bases from J, with 13 bases between. The length of the CDR3 is 16 residues. Per the germline V gene, CDR1 is MNHEY and CDR2 is SMNVEV (reference sequence).

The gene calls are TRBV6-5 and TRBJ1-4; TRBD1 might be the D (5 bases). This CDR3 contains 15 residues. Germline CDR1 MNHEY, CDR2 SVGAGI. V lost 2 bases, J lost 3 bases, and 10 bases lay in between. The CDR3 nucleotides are TGTGCCAGCAGTTACGGAGCGGGGCCTAATGAAAAACTGTTTTTT. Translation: CASSYGAGPNEKLFF.

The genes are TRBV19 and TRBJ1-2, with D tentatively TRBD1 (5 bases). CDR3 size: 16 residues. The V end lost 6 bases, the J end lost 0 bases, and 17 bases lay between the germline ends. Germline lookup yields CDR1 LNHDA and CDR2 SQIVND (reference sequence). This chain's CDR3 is CASSPQDGGANYGYTF. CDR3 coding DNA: TGTGCCAGTAGCCCTCAGGACGGGGGAGCTAACTATGGCTACACCTTC.

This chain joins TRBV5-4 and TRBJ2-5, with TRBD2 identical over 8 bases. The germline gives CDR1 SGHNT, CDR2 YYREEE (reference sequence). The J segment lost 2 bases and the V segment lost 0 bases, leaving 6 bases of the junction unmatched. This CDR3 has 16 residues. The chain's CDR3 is CASSLGSSGPQETQYF. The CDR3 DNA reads TGTGCCAGCAGCTTGGGTTCTAGCGGGCCTCAAGAGACCCAGTACTTC.

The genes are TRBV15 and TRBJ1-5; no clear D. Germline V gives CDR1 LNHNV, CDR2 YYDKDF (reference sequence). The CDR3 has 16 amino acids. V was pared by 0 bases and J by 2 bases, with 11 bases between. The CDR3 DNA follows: TGTGCCACCAGCAGAGATCGGGGTGGGGGCAATCAGCCCCAGCATTTT. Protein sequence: CATSRDRGGGNQPQHF.

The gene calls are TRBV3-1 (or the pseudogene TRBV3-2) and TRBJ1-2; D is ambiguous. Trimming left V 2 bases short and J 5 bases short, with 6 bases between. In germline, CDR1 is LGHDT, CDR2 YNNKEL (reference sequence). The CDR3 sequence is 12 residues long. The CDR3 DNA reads TGTGCCAGCAGCCAACAAAATTATGGCTACACCTTC. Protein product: CASSQQNYGYTF.

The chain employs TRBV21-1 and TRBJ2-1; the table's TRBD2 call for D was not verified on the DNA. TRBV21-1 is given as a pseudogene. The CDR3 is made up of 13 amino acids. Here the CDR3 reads CASREGPHNEQFF. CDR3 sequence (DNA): TGTGCCAGCAGGGAGGGCCCTCACAATGAGCAGTTCTTC.

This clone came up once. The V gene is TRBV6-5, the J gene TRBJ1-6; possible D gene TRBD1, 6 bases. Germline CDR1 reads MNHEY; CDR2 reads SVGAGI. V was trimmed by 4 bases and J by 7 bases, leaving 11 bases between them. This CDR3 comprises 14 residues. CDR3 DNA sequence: TGTGCCAGCAGTTTGACAGGAATCAATTCACCCCTCCACTTT. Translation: CASSLTGINSPLHF.